The source of this T cell receptor beta chain is a study of blood T cells in healthy people across ages. Then a second PCR, running roughly 7 to 11 cycles, was carried out with a sample-barcoded 5' primer and a J-beta primer mix. TCRdb recomputed calls from the 5' RACE reads with MiXCR, one row per CDR3 protein. This sample carries 650,000 to 950,000 distinct CDR3 sequences, under 45% of them seen once, and the ten largest clones take 15% to 25%. Germline V gene lookup returns CDR1 MNHEY and CDR2 SMNVEV (reference sequence). The CDR3 consists of 13 residues. Trimming removed 5 bases at V and 9 bases at J, with 14 bases between. Donors were healthy Caucasian individuals from Russia aged roughly 6 to 100.

This receptor was identified in a man aged 60 to 75 in good health. V and J are TRBV27 and TRBJ1-3; D is possibly TRBD1 (5 bases). The specimen was blood. For the CDR3, the DNA is TGTGCCAGCAGTCCCCATCTAAGGGGCACCATATATTTT. It specifies CASSPHLRGTIYF.